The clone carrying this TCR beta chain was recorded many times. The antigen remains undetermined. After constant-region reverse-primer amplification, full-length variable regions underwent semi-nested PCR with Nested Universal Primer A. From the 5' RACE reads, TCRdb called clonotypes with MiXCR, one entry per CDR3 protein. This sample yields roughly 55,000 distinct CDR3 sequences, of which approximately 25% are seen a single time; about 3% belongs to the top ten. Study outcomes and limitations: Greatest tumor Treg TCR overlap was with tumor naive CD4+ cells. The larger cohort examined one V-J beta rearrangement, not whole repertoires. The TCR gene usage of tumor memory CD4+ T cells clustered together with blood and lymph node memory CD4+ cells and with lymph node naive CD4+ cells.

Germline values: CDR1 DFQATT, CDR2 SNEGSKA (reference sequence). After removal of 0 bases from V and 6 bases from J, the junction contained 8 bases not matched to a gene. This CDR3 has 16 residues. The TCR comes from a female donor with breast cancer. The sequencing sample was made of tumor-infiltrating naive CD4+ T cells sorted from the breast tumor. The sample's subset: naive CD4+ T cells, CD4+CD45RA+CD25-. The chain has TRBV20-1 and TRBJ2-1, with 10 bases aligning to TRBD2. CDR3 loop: CSARDGSGRFLNEQFF. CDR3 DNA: TGCAGTGCTAGAGATGGTAGCGGGAGGTTCCTCAATGAGCAGTTCTTC.